The T cell receptor (beta chain) described here comes from a study of T-cell reconstitution after alpha-beta-depleted transplantation in children. A library of TCRbeta sequences, prepared with unique molecular identifiers, was generated. TCRdb recomputed calls from the PCR reads with MiXCR, one row per CDR3 protein. The sample lists 550,000 to 800,000 distinct CDR3 sequences, around 13% occurring once. Germline V gene sequence: CDR1 MNHEY, CDR2 SVGEGT. V dropped 1 base and J dropped 0 bases, with 3 bases sitting between them. CDR3 length: 14 amino acids. Whole-study results and caveats: Some patients' high day-60 TCRbeta diversity was attributed to recipient cells surviving conditioning.

This clonotype occurred a few times. Its antigen is as yet unknown. Sequences were derived from PBMCs, sampled before TCRalphabeta/CD19-depleted stem cell transplant. The V gene is TRBV6-2 or TRBV6-3, the J gene TRBJ2-2, with unresolved D. The receptor comes from a girl aged 2 to 9 with congenital amegakaryocytic thrombocytopenia, due to receive a stem cell transplant. The CDR3 region is CASSYFPNTGELFF. The CDR3, as DNA: TGTGCCAGCAGTTACTTCCCGAACACCGGGGAGCTGTTTTTT.